This TCR beta chain is drawn from a study of blood T cell repertoires in COVID-19. The repertoire was sequenced with immunoSEQ multiplex PCR; TCRdb's copy has only in-frame clones and lacks some. The sample holds 200,000 to 300,000 clones; about 88% are singletons and the top ten take approximately 5.3%. V lost 2 bases, J lost 3 bases, and 5 bases stayed unmatched. The CDR3 length is 15 residues. From germline, CDR1 is MDHEN and CDR2 SYDVKM. The source of this sequence is an older woman with COVID-19, enrolled during active disease. Sequences were obtained from peripheral blood. The chain uses TRBV28 and TRBJ2-5, with 8 nucleotides matching TRBD2. CDR3 coding DNA: TGTGCCAGCAGTTTAGCTAGCGGGCTGGAAGAGACCCAGTACTTC. This gives the protein CASSLASGLEETQYF.